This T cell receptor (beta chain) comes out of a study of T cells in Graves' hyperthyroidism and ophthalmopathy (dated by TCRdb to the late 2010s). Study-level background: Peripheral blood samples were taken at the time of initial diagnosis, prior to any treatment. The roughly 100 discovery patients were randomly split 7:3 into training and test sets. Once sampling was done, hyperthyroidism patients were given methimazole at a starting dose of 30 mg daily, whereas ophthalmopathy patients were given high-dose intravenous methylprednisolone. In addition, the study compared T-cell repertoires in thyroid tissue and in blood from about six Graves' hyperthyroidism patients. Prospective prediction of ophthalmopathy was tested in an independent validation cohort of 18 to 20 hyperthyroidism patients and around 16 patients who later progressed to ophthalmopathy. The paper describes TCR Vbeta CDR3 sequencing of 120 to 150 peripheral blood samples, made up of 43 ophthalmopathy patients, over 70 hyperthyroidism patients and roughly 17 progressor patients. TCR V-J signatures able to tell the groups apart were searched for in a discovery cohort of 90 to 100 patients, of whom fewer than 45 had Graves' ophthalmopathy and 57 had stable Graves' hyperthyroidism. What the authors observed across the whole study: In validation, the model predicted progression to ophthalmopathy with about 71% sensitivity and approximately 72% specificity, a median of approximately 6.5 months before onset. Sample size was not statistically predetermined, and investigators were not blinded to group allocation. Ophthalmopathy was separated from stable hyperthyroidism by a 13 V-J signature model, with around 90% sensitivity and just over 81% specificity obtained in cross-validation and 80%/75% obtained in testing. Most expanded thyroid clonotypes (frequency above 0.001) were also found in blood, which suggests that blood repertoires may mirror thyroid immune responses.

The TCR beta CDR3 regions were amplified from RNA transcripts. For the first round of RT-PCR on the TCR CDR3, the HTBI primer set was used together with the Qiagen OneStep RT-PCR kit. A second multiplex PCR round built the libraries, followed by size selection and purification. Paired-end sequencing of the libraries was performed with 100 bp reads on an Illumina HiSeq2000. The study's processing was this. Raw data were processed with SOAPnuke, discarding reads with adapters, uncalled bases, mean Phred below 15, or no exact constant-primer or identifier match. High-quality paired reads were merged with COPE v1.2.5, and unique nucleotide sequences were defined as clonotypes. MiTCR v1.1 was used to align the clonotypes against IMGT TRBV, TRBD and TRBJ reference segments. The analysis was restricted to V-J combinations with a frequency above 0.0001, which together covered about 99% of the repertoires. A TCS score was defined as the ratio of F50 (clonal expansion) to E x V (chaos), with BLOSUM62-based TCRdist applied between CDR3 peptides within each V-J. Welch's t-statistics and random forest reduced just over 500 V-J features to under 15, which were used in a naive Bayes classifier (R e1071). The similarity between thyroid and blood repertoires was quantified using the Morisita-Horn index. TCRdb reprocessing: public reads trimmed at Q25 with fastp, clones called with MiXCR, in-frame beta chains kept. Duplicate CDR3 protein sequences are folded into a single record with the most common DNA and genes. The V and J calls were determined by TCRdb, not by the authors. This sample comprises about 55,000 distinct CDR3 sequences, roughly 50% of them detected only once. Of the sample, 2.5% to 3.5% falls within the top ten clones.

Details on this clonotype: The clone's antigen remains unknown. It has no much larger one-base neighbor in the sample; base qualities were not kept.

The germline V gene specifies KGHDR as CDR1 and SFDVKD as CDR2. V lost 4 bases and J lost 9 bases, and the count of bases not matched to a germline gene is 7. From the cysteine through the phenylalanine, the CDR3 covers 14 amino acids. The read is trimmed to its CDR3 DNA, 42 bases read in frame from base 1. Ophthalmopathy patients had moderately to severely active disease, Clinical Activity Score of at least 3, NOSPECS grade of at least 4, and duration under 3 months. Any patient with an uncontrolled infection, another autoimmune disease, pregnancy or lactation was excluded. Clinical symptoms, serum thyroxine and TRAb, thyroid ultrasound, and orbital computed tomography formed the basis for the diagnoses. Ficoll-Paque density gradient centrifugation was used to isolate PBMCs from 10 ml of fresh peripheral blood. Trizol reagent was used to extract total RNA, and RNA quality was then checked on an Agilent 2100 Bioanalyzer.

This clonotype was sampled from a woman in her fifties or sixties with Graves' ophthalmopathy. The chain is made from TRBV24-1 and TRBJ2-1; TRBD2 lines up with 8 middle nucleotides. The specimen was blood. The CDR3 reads CATSDPGGLGEQFF. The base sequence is TGTGCCACCAGTGACCCGGGAGGGTTGGGTGAGCAGTTCTTC.